This TCR beta chain originates from a study of T cell clonotyping in hematopoietic cell transplantation. General observations from the study: Cells were unsorted, so CD4 and CD8 contributions were not separated.

This clone has only a few counts. Its antigen remains unknown. This CDR3 has 14 amino acids. After removal of 1 base from V and 7 bases from J, the junction contained 3 bases not matched to a gene. Germline V gene sequence: CDR1 SGHTA, CDR2 FQGNSA. The method was immunoSEQ multiplex PCR; TCRdb's version includes in-frame clones alone and lacks a portion of them. The sample carries around 4,800 clones, around 20% recorded once. J is TRBJ1-4 and V is TRBV7-2, with 7 bases matching TRBD1. This receptor was identified in a male patient aged 18 to 35 who had an allogeneic stem cell transplant, so the T cells may come from the graft donor. Some clones in this sample may be carry-over from other donors' samples. The specimen comprised PBMCs, sampled 180 days after allogeneic stem cell transplant. This CDR3 reads CASSLGQGGEKLFF. CDR3 bases: TGTGCCAGCAGCTTAGGACAGGGTGGTGAAAAACTGTTTTTT.